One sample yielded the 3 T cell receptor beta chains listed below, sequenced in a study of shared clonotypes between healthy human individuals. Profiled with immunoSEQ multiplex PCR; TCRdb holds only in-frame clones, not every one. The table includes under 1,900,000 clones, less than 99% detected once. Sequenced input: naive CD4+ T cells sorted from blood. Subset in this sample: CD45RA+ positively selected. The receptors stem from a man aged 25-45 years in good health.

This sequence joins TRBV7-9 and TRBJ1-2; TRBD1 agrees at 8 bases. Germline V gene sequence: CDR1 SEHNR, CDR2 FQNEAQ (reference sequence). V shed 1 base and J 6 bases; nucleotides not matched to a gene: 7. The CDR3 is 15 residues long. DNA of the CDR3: TGTGCCAGCAGCTTAGGTCTCGGGACAGGAGATGGCTACACCTTC. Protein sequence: CASSLGLGTGDGYTF.

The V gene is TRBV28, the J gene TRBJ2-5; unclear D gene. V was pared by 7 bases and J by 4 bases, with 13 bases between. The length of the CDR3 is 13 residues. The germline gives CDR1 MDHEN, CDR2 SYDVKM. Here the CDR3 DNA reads TGTGCCAGCAAGAAAATTCGTGGAGAGACCCAGTACTTC. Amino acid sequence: CASKKIRGETQYF.

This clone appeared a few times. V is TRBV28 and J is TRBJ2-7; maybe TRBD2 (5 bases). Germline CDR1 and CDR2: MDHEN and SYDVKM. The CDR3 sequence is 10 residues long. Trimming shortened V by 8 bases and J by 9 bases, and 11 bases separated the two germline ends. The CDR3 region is CASAGVGQYF. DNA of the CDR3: TGTGCCAGCGCCGGGGTGGGGCAGTACTTC.